This TCR beta chain is from a study of blood T cell repertoires in COVID-19 (dated by TCRdb to the early 2020s). Regarding the complete study: Samples covering the acute and convalescent phases of COVID-19 were provided by collaborators in the United States, Italy and Spain. The material from the prospective study consisted of cDNA or gDNA derived from T cells, B-cell-depleted T cells, or PBMCs. Subjects who had been exposed to COVID-19, were actively infected with it, or had recovered from it provided the deeply sampled blood TCRbeta repertoires that made up the dataset. A freely available public database, intended as a resource for researchers studying the immune response to SARS-CoV-2, is where the repertoires were released. The samples were drawn from two sources: the first 160 participants of the ongoing ImmuneRACE study, and some 1,300 subjects contributed by 6 global collaborators. A de-identified subject ID, COVID-19 status, age in years and sex were almost always included in the sample metadata. Where available, HLA class I and class II types were obtained from metadata supplied by the sample provider rather than from assay-based typing.

The CDR3 numbers 13 residues from cysteine through phenylalanine. This entry keeps only the CDR3 DNA: 39 bases, framed from base 1. The CDR1 and CDR2 encoded by the germline V gene (reference sequence) are LNHDA and SQIVND. The germline V end is reduced by 4 bases and the J end by 5 bases; junction bases left unmatched: 4. Worth noting for this clone: What antigen it recognizes has not been identified. No base quality values were provided; no much bigger clone lies one nucleotide off.

The immunoSEQ Assay, a bias-controlled multiplex PCR, was used to amplify TCRbeta CDR3 regions from genomic DNA. The authors processed their data as follows. The number of nucleated cells in each sample was estimated from the amplification of reference gene primers within the assay. Sequence reads were collapsed and filtered to measure the absolute abundance of every unique TCRbeta CDR3 rearrangement. For each sample, productive Simpson clonality was calculated as the square root of Simpson's diversity index over productive rearrangements. The table was pulled from immuneACCESS by TCRdb, which kept in-frame rearrangements only. Such tables lose some clones; where checked, under half of the loss comes from unresolved V genes, and the rest has no known cause. That table is the source of V, J and clone size, and D and trimming were worked out from the DNA. The sample yields about 160,000 clones; over 65% were counted once. Of the sample, roughly 8.6% is held by the ten largest clones.

The research as a whole found: How much clinical and demographic metadata was included differed by source and by participant, and the metadata was provided uncurated.

Each collaborating institution followed its own protocols to collect whole blood in K2EDTA tubes. For TCRbeta analysis, collaborator samples were shipped as frozen whole blood, as isolated PBMCs, or as DNA extracted from either sample type. The chain is assembled from TRBV19 and TRBJ1-2; 7 middle bases align to TRBD1. Sequenced material: peripheral blood. The origin of this receptor is a man aged 60 to 75 with acute or convalescent COVID-19. The base sequence is TGTGCCAGTAGTAATCAGGGGGTGTATGGCTACACCTTC. It codes for CASSNQGVYGYTF. The full variable domain, with segments outside the CDR3 supplied by the reference TRBV19 and TRBJ1-2 proteins, appears as DGGITQSPKYLFRKEGQNVTLSCEQNLNHDAMYWYRQDPGQGLRLIYYSQIVNDFQKGDIAEGYSVSREKKESFPLTVTSAQKNPTAFYLCASSNQGVYGYTFGSGTRLTVV.